These T cell receptor beta chains were read from a single sample in a study of T cells after yellow fever vaccination. TCRdb re-derived calls from the 5' RACE reads in MiXCR, one entry per CDR3 protein. The sample shows hundreds of thousands of distinct CDR3 sequences, roughly 14% of them seen only once. This specimen was PBMCs, taken on the day of the yellow fever booster vaccination. These TCRs come from a man younger than 40 who received the YFV17D yellow fever vaccine. Each CDR3 is given with its conserved first and last residue. A D gene is named only where the DNA matches it firmly. Rows may omit the clone size; those that give it use once, few, many or a size class.

D | J | V | size | CDR3 | DNA
TRBD2 | TRBJ2-5 | TRBV11-2 | few | CASSRPTSGSPETQYF | TGTGCCAGCAGCCGCCCCACTAGCGGGAGTCCTGAGACCCAGTACTTC
TRBD2 | TRBJ2-1 | TRBV7-9 | few | CASLKLAGGGDEQFF | TGTGCCAGCCTAAAACTAGCGGGAGGCGGGGATGAGCAGTTCTTC
TRBD2 | TRBJ2-3 | TRBV6-2/TRBV6-3 | few | CASGLTSGRSATQYF | TGTGCCAGCGGCCTAACTAGCGGGAGGTCTGCAACGCAGTATTTT
. | TRBJ2-7 | TRBV11-2 | . | CASSLVLLGATYEQYF | TGTGCCAGCAGTCTTGTGCTGTTAGGGGCAACCTACGAGCAGTACTTC
TRBD1 | TRBJ2-7 | TRBV4-3 | few | CASSRGQGGTEQYF | TGCGCCAGCAGCCGCGGACAGGGTGGCACCGAGCAGTACTTC
. | TRBJ2-5 | TRBV7-2 | . | CASSLEYREGTQYF | TGTGCCAGCAGCTTAGAGTACAGGGAGGGGACCCAGTACTTC
. | TRBJ2-7 | TRBV10-3 | few | CATGAYEQYF | TGTGCCACGGGCGCTTACGAGCAGTACTTC
. | TRBJ2-7 | TRBV11-2 | few | CASSLTDNYEQYF | TGTGCCAGCAGCTTGACAGACAACTACGAGCAGTACTTC
. | TRBJ2-1 | TRBV5-1 | . | CASILLRAPYNEQFF | TGCGCCAGCATCCTTCTTAGGGCCCCCTACAATGAGCAGTTCTTC
. | TRBJ2-7 | TRBV7-2 | . | CASSLERRTYEQYF | TGTGCCAGCAGCTTAGAAAGAAGGACCTACGAGCAGTACTTC
. | TRBJ2-1 | TRBV21-1 | few | CARNGGFSRDEQFF | TGTGCCAGAAACGGAGGGTTCAGTCGTGATGAGCAGTTCTTC
. | TRBJ2-2 | TRBV20-1 | many | CSAPAGASSYTGELFF | TGCAGTGCTCCCGCTGGGGCTAGCAGCTACACCGGGGAGCTGTTTTTT
TRBD1 | TRBJ1-2 | TRBV7-2 | . | CASSSRAGQGDNGYTF | TGTGCCAGCAGCTCAAGGGCTGGGCAGGGGGACAATGGCTACACCTTC
. | TRBJ2-1 | TRBV20-1 | . | CSASSGRRTYNEQFF | TGCAGTGCTAGCTCGGGACGGAGGACCTACAATGAGCAGTTCTTC
. | TRBJ2-3 | TRBV28 | few | CASSLSPGGFTDTQYF | TGTGCCAGCAGTTTATCTCCAGGGGGGTTTACAGATACGCAGTATTTT
. | TRBJ1-5 | TRBV19 | few | CASNALDSGGPQHF | TGTGCCAGTAACGCCTTGGACAGCGGAGGGCCCCAGCATTTT
. | TRBJ1-2 | TRBV7-2 | . | CASSTGGSGYTF | TGTGCCAGCAGCACTGGCGGGTCCGGCTACACCTTC
. | TRBJ2-3 | TRBV11-2 | many | CASSPITDTQYF | TGTGCCAGCAGCCCGATCACAGATACGCAGTATTTT
TRBD2 | TRBJ2-2 | TRBV20-1 | . | CSARESLAGPGELFF | TGCAGTGCTAGAGAGAGTCTAGCGGGACCCGGGGAGCTGTTTTTT
. | TRBJ1-2 | TRBV7-9 | . | CASSLSRGSYGYTF | TGTGCCAGCAGCTTATCGCGGGGGAGCTATGGCTACACCTTC
TRBD2 | TRBJ2-7 | TRBV5-1 | few | CASSREVREAGEQYF | TGCGCCAGCAGCCGGGAGGTCCGGGAGGCGGGCGAGCAGTACTTC
. | TRBJ2-1 | TRBV12-3/TRBV12-4 | few | CASSLDAQQFF | TGTGCCAGCAGTTTAGACGCACAGCAGTTCTTC
. | TRBJ2-5 | TRBV5-1 | . | CASSLTGTPGETQYF | TGCGCCAGCAGCTTGACGGGTACCCCGGGAGAGACCCAGTACTTC
TRBD2 | TRBJ2-1 | TRBV7-2 | . | CASGWTSYNEQFF | TGTGCCAGCGGCTGGACTAGCTACAATGAGCAGTTCTTC
TRBD2 | TRBJ2-1 | TRBV12-3/TRBV12-4 | once | CASSFRSGRVRDEQFF | TGTGCCAGCAGTTTTAGGAGCGGGAGAGTTCGGGATGAGCAGTTCTTC
. | TRBJ2-7 | TRBV12-3/TRBV12-4 | few | CASSPRGSGLSYEQYF | TGTGCCAGCAGTCCCCGGGGTAGCGGACTCTCCTACGAGCAGTACTTC
. | TRBJ1-1 | TRBV5-1 | few | CASSLEMGGTEAFF | TGCGCCAGCAGCTTGGAGATGGGGGGGACTGAAGCTTTCTTT
TRBD1 | TRBJ1-5 | TRBV11-2 | few | CASSSQGGPNQPQHF | TGTGCCAGCAGCTCCCAGGGGGGACCCAATCAGCCCCAGCATTTT
TRBD1 | TRBJ2-3 | TRBV28 | . | CASRLGTGRTDTQYF | TGTGCCAGCAGGCTCGGGACAGGGCGAACAGATACGCAGTATTTT
. | TRBJ2-7 | TRBV7-6 | few | CASSLGEHYEQYF | TGTGCCAGCAGCTTGGGGGAACACTACGAGCAGTACTTC
. | TRBJ2-1 | TRBV19 | . | CASSIVGWNEQFF | TGTGCCAGTAGTATAGTGGGGTGGAATGAGCAGTTCTTC
. | TRBJ2-1 | TRBV7-2 | few | CASTGDSSYNEQFF | TGTGCCAGCACCGGAGATAGCTCCTACAATGAGCAGTTCTTC
. | TRBJ2-1 | TRBV6-2/TRBV6-3 | . | CASRRIGPLPGDEQFF | TGTGCCAGCAGGAGAATCGGCCCTCTACCGGGCGATGAGCAGTTCTTC
. | TRBJ2-1 | TRBV14 | few | CASSPTFYNEQFF | TGTGCCAGCAGCCCTACCTTCTACAATGAGCAGTTCTTC
TRBD2 | TRBJ2-1 | TRBV30 | few | CAWSETSGNGFF | TGTGCCTGGAGTGAAACTAGCGGGAATGGGTTCTTC
. | TRBJ2-1 | TRBV7-2 | . | CASSLGPRGIF | TGTGCCAGCAGCTTAGGTCCCCGAGGGATCTTC
. | TRBJ1-5 | TRBV3-1 | . | CASSQASGNQPQHF | TGTGCCAGCAGCCAAGCATCCGGAAATCAGCCCCAGCATTTT
TRBD2 | TRBJ2-1 | TRBV6-2/TRBV6-3 | few | CASSSARLAGDNNEQFF | TGTGCCAGCAGTTCCGCCCGACTAGCGGGAGACAACAATGAGCAGTTCTTC
. | TRBJ2-2 | TRBV7-8 | . | CASSTGTLLGGELFF | TGTGCCAGCAGCACCGGGACTCTTCTTGGCGGGGAGCTGTTTTTT
. | TRBJ2-5 | TRBV5-4 | many | CASSLGGSWETQYF | TGTGCCAGCAGCTTAGGAGGGAGCTGGGAGACCCAGTACTTC
TRBD2 | TRBJ2-7 | TRBV20-1 | . | CSARLAGSSYEQYF | TGCAGTGCTAGACTAGCGGGCAGCTCCTACGAGCAGTACTTC
TRBD2 | TRBJ2-1 | TRBV7-8 | few | CASSLNGLLAGVYNEQFF | TGTGCCAGCAGCTTAAATGGGTTACTAGCGGGAGTCTACAATGAGCAGTTCTTC
. | TRBJ2-4 | TRBV20-1 | many | CSAPTGYENIQYF | TGCAGTGCCCCAACAGGGTATGAAAACATTCAGTACTTC
TRBD2 | TRBJ2-1 | TRBV29-1 | few | CSVVPSGSSYNEQFF | TGCAGCGTTGTTCCTAGCGGGAGCTCCTACAATGAGCAGTTCTTC
. | TRBJ2-3 | TRBV7-2 | few | CASSSSSVEGGRGQYF | TGTGCCAGCAGCTCATCTTCCGTGGAGGGAGGCCGTGGGCAGTATTTT
. | TRBJ1-6 | TRBV27 | few | CASSLSAGYYNSPLHF | TGTGCCAGCAGTTTATCAGCGGGTTACTATAATTCACCCCTCCACTTT
TRBD1 | TRBJ2-5 | TRBV6-1 | . | CASTRTGSETQYF | TGTGCCAGCACCCGGACAGGGTCAGAGACCCAGTACTTC
TRBD2 | TRBJ2-7 | TRBV7-2 | . | CASTPPGGRSYEQYF | TGTGCCAGCACCCCCCCCGGCGGGAGATCCTACGAGCAGTACTTC
. | TRBJ2-2 | TRBV18 | few | CASSPSRSTGELFF | TGTGCCAGCTCACCGTCTCGATCCACCGGGGAGCTGTTTTTT
TRBD1 | TRBJ2-7 | TRBV5-1 | many | CASSVGTVPSYEQYF | TGCGCCAGCAGCGTGGGGACAGTACCTTCCTACGAGCAGTACTTC
TRBD2 | TRBJ2-2 | TRBV9 | . | CASSPAGGPGHPGELFF | TGTGCCAGCAGCCCAGCGGGAGGGCCGGGTCACCCCGGGGAGCTGTTTTTT
TRBD2 | TRBJ2-3 | TRBV20-1 | . | CSARGLIESTDTQYF | TGCAGTGCTAGGGGACTAATAGAAAGCACAGATACGCAGTATTTT
. | TRBJ2-3 | TRBV25-1 | few | CASSEYGGRDTQYF | TGTGCCAGCAGTGAATACGGTGGAAGGGATACGCAGTATTTT
TRBD1 | TRBJ2-6 | TRBV5-1 | few | CASSLGDRGSVSGANVLTF | TGCGCCAGCAGCCTTGGAGACAGGGGTTCTGTGTCTGGGGCCAACGTCCTGACTTTC
. | TRBJ2-1 | TRBV24-1 | few | CATSDLTGTLEQFF | TGTGCCACCAGTGATCTAACCGGGACCCTCGAGCAGTTCTTC
. | TRBJ2-5 | TRBV5-5 | once | CASSPGIARSRLETQYF | TGTGCCAGCAGCCCCGGGATCGCCAGGTCGCGATTAGAGACCCAGTACTTC
TRBD1 | TRBJ2-7 | TRBV7-6 | few | CASSFLTGPSYEQYF | TGTGCCAGCAGCTTCCTGACAGGGCCCTCCTACGAGCAGTACTTC
TRBD1 | TRBJ2-3 | TRBV20-1 | few | CSASRTGYTDTQYF | TGCAGTGCTAGTAGGACAGGTTACACAGATACGCAGTATTTT
. | TRBJ1-5 | TRBV5-1 | few | CASRAGVDQPQHF | TGCGCCAGCAGGGCGGGGGTGGATCAGCCCCAGCATTTT
. | TRBJ1-4 | TRBV3-1 | . | CAISQREFEKLFF | TGTGCCATCAGCCAACGAGAGTTCGAAAAACTGTTTTTT